Ten or more counts support the clone carrying this T cell receptor (beta chain). The antigen remains unidentified. The record originates from a study of blood T cells in healthy people across ages. General study findings and limits: The fall in TCR beta diversity per million T cells was roughly linear with age. Among long-lived donors, naive CD4+ cells were more numerous and diversity higher than in aged donors.

Extraction yielded at least 5 micrograms of total RNA per sample. PCR was performed a second time for about 7 to 11 cycles using a sample-barcoded 5' primer and a J-beta primer mix. MiXCR was run by TCRdb on the 5' RACE reads, yielding one entry per CDR3 protein. The data hold 1.5 million to 2 million distinct CDR3 sequences, with approximately 30% observed a single time. Per the germline V gene, CDR1 is MNHEY and CDR2 is SVGAGI. The CDR3 contains 13 residues. The germline V and J ends were trimmed by 6 bases and 4 bases, with 10 bases remaining between them. The chain is built from TRBV6-5 and TRBJ2-1; possible D gene TRBD2, 5 bases. Sequenced: blood. The TCR originated in a woman in her 30s in good health. CDR3 DNA sequence: TGTGCCAGCAGATCCGGACTGTACAATGAGCAGTTCTTC. Protein product: CASRSGLYNEQFF.